The 10 T cell receptor beta chains listed next were all sequenced from one sample in a study of shared clonotypes between healthy human individuals (dated by TCRdb to 2020 to 2022). Library prep was done by the immunoSEQ multiplex PCR assay. TCRdb limited this immuneACCESS table to in-frame rearrangements with V and J called. A share of clones is missing; checked studies link under half to unresolved V genes, and the rest is unexplained. Present in this sample are about 1.1 million clones, about 80% of which were seen just once. The ten largest make up approximately 0.95% of the sample. The sample taken for sequencing was memory CD4+ T cells from PBMCs. What the cell subset or site label conveys for this sample: CD45RA-negative fraction. These receptors originate from a man between 18 and 29 years old in good health. Some clones in this sample may be carry-over from other donors' samples.

The chain couples TRBV11-3 to TRBJ2-2; TRBD2 matches 8 bases. V lost 0 bases and J lost 3; bases outside the gene matches: 0. Germline CDR1 reads SGHNT; CDR2 reads YENEEA. CDR3 size: 15 residues. Here the CDR3 reads CASSLEAGDTGELFF. The DNA of the CDR3 is TGTGCCAGCAGCTTAGAAGCGGGAGACACCGGGGAGCTGTTTTTT. The entire variable domain, with the rest obtained from reference TRBV11-3 and TRBJ2-2, is as follows: EAGVVQSPRYKIIEKKQPVAFWCNPISGHNTLYWYLQNLGQGPELLIRYENEEAVDDSQLPKDRFSAERLKGVDSTLKIQPAELGDSAVYLCASSLEAGDTGELFFGEGSRLTVL.

The chain links TRBV6-1 to TRBJ2-1, with D possibly being TRBD1 or TRBD2 (5 bases each). Germline V gene data show CDR1 as MNHNS and CDR2 as SASEGT. V gave up 7 bases and J gave up 8 bases, with 15 bases separating them. The CDR3 sequence is 13 residues long. This chain's CDR3 is CASNPGPRDEQFF. The CDR3 coding sequence is TGTGCCAGCAATCCGGGACCCCGGGATGAGCAGTTCTTC.

V and J are TRBV9 and TRBJ1-3; D is unresolved. The germline V and J ends were trimmed by 3 bases and 1 base, with 8 bases remaining between them. The germline V gene has CDR1 SGDLS and CDR2 YYNGEE. The CDR3 covers 14 residues. CDR3 bases: TGTGCCAGCAGCGCGGACCTTTCTGGAAACACCATATATTTT. The encoded protein is CASSADLSGNTIYF.

Regarding this clone: This same CDR3 is encoded by further DNA sequences in the sample. The V and J genes are TRBV5-1 and TRBJ2-6; no clear D. This CDR3 has 13 amino acids. CDR1 and CDR2 from the germline V gene are SGHRS and YFSETQ. V shed 4 bases and J shed 0 bases, with 2 bases lying between them. CDR3 in amino acids: CASSTSGANVLTF. DNA of the CDR3: TGCGCCAGCAGCACCTCTGGGGCCAACGTCCTGACTTTC.

V and J are TRBV5-1 and TRBJ2-5, with 7 bases lining up with TRBD2. J gave up 4 bases and V 4 bases, and 10 bases lay outside the gene matches. The CDR3 extends over 15 amino acids. Germline V CDR1 and CDR2: SGHRS, YFSETQ. The CDR3 DNA reads TGCGCCAGCAGCCCAGGACTAGGACCCACAGAGACCCAGTACTTC. Translated, it gives CASSPGLGPTETQYF.

Note on this clone: This same CDR3 is encoded by further DNA sequences in the sample. V and J are TRBV28 and TRBJ2-5, with D uncertain. The V gene lost 4 bases and the J gene lost 1 base, with 7 bases spanning the gap. CDR3 size: 13 residues. Germline CDR1 reads MDHEN; CDR2 reads SYDVKM. CDR3 in DNA: TGTGCCAGCAGTTCTTCAGGCCAAGAGACCCAGTACTTC. It translates to CASSSSGQETQYF.

The rearrangement joins TRBV6-1 to TRBJ1-1; no clear D gene. Germline CDR1 reads MNHNS; CDR2 reads SASEGT. CDR3 size: 14 residues. V was clipped by 6 bases and J by 4 bases, with 15 bases between them. CDR3 in amino acids: CASSFQLTVTEAFF. The CDR3 nucleotides read TGTGCCAGCAGCTTCCAACTTACAGTCACTGAAGCTTTCTTT.

The rearrangement joins TRBV7-2 to TRBJ2-7; D gene ambiguous. V lost 6 bases and J lost 0, with 12 bases in between. The V gene's germline CDR1 is SGHTA and CDR2 FQGNSA. The CDR3 is 14 amino acids. The CDR3 DNA reads TGTGCCAGCAGACCTAGGAGCTTCTCCTACGAGCAGTACTTC. This codes for CASRPRSFSYEQYF.

The chain is built from TRBV29-1 and TRBJ2-6; D is unclear. Germline CDR1 SQVTM, CDR2 ANQGSEA. Deletions cut 7 bases from V and 2 bases from J, with 6 bases between. This CDR3 has 12 residues. CDR3 loop: CSAPTGANVLTF. Written as DNA, the CDR3 is TGCAGCGCCCCAACTGGGGCCAACGTCCTGACTTTC.

This chain connects TRBV7-2 to TRBJ2-7; D possibly corresponds to TRBD2 (6 bases). The CDR3 sequence is 14 residues long. V was cut by 4 bases and J by 7 bases, with 17 bases left in between. The germline gives CDR1 SGHTA, CDR2 FQGNSA. CDR3 sequence reads: CASSSWTTAGEQYF. DNA for the CDR3: TGTGCCAGCAGCTCGTGGACTACCGCCGGGGAGCAGTACTTC. The entire variable domain, with the rest obtained from reference TRBV7-2 and TRBJ2-7, is as follows: GAGVSQSPSNKVTEKGKDVELRCDPISGHTALYWYRQSLGQGLEFLIYFQGNSAPDKSGLPSDRFSAERTGGSVSTLTIQRTQQEDSAVYLCASSSWTTAGEQYFGPGTRLTVT.